The clone carrying this TCR beta chain has at least ten counts. Its cognate antigen is unknown. This sample is drawn from a study of metastatic and nonmetastatic thyroid tumors. Study information: Peripheral blood and tumor or nodule samples from malignant and benign thyroid patients were compared.

The authors' processing: The study built a papillary thyroid cancer distant-metastasis classifier from CDR3 differences across clinicopathological groups. TCRdb reanalyzed the PCR reads with MiXCR. Here the V and J calls rest on TCRdb's processing, not on the authors' analysis. Here the sample spans roughly 25,000 clones, around an eighth being singletons. Each patient came to thyroid surgery without any prior treatment (of any kind). General study findings and limits: Malignant thyroid tumors reportedly had TCR beta diversity that was significantly higher than in benign nodules, in blood and tumor.

The CDR3 sequence is 11 residues long. V was shortened by 8 bases and J by 10 bases, with 11 bases between the two germline ends. The germline V gene encodes CDR1 WSHSY and CDR2 SAAADI. The specimen was blood. The V gene is TRBV10-2, the J gene TRBJ1-4, with D unresolved. This sequence originates from a female donor with papillary thyroid cancer or a benign thyroid nodule (not recorded which). Some clones in this sample may be carry-over from other donors' samples. CDR3 nucleotides: TGCGCCAGCTTTGGATGGGGAAAACTGTTTTTT. Translated: CASFGWGKLFF.